The following is a TCR beta chain sequence with its context. Its specificity is not known. From the germline J gene comes the end of the CDR3, since the read stops 3 residues before it. The CDR3 spans 13 residues. V lost 5 bases and J 9 bases, leaving 14 bases between the germline ends. Germline V CDR1 and CDR2: LNHDA, SQIVND (reference sequence). The source of the sample is a study of T cells in women clearing cervical HPV infection. Overall study context: With HLA typing for only a few women, HLA confounding remains possible. Study outcomes and limitations: T-cell numbers per sample were unknown and may explain richness differences.

The data were produced by immunoSEQ multiplex PCR, yet TCRdb's version contains in-frame clones alone and is incomplete. The ten top clones account for under 8%, within a sample of over 30,000 clones. This clonotype originated in a woman aged 18 to 75 with a cervical HPV16 infection that either progressed to CIN3+ or cleared (not recorded which). The chain couples TRBV19 to TRBJ2-1; tentative D call: TRBD1 (5 bases). The material sequenced was blood buffy coat. CDR3: CASSPQGAREQFF. CDR3 bases read: TGTGCCAGTAGTCCCCAAGGGGCCCGTGAG.